A single sample is the source of the 3 T cell receptor beta chains below, sequenced in a study of T cells in Graves' hyperthyroidism and ophthalmopathy. TCR beta CDR3 regions were amplified from RNA. In the first-round RT-PCR of the TCR CDR3, the HTBI primer set was used. A single record per CDR3 protein comes from TCRdb applying MiXCR to the multiplex PCR reads. The profile shows around 800,000 distinct CDR3 sequences, roughly 37% of them singletons. Sequenced material: blood. These receptors all come from a young man with Graves' hyperthyroidism.

CDR3 protein: CASRSGDQPQQYF. The CDR3 DNA reads TGTGCCAGCAGATCAGGGGATCAGCCCCAGCAGTACTTC. The chain employs TRBV7-9 and TRBJ2-7; possibly TRBD1 for D (6 bases). V lost 6 bases and J lost 8, with 17 bases in between. Germline lookup yields CDR1 SEHNR and CDR2 FQNEAQ (reference sequence). The CDR3 spans 13 residues.

This clonotype showed up many times. The rearrangement uses TRBV7-2 and TRBJ2-7, with D hard to call. CDR1 and CDR2 from the germline V gene are SGHTA and FQGNSA. Trimming pared 5 bases from V and 6 bases from J, leaving 14 bases between. The CDR3 totals 13 residues. CDR3 bases: TGTGCCAGCAGCAGCCCGCCTAGTACCGAGCAGTACTTC. It encodes CASSSPPSTEQYF.

On this clonotype: This could be a read error, since a much larger clone is one nucleotide away. This sequence joins TRBV7-9 and TRBJ1-3; D unclear. Looked up from germline, CDR1 is SEHNR and CDR2 is FQNEAQ (reference sequence). The CDR3 totals 13 residues. Trimming took 2 bases from V and 8 from J, leaving 10 bases between them. The CDR3 DNA follows: TGTGCCAGCAGCTTAATCCAGCGTGACACCATATATTTT. Amino acid sequence: CASSLIQRDTIYF.